Following are 20 T cell receptor beta chains from one sample sequenced in a study of blood T cell repertoires in COVID-19. Produced via immunoSEQ multiplex PCR; TCRdb's table is partial and in-frame only. Of some 300,000 clones in the sample, around 91% were seen once. Input material: PBMCs or T cells enriched from blood (not recorded which). The receptors come from a young woman with acute COVID-19.

The V and J genes are TRBV6-4 and TRBJ2-2, with 7 bases fitting TRBD2. CDR1 is MRHNA and CDR2 is SNTAGT in the germline V gene. J was trimmed by 5 bases and V by 3 bases; bases with no gene match: 6. This CDR3 region has 15 residues. In DNA, the CDR3 is TGTGCCAGCAGTGAGGGAGGGAGCGGTACCGGGGAGCTGTTTTTT. This codes for CASSEGGSGTGELFF.

The chain links TRBV27 to TRBJ1-1; 8 bases are a match to TRBD1. The CDR3 consists of 14 residues. Germline lookup yields CDR1 MNHEY and CDR2 SMNVEV (reference sequence). Germline trimming cut 6 bases from V and 3 bases from J; bases unmatched to any gene: 6. This chain's CDR3 is CASSLQGVDTEAFF. The CDR3 DNA reads as TGTGCCAGCAGCCTACAGGGGGTGGACACTGAAGCTTTCTTT.

In this sample, this clone turned up once. CDR3 residues: CASSVLGSSYEQYF. DNA for the CDR3: TGTGCCAGCAGCGTATTGGGCAGCTCCTACGAGCAGTACTTC. The chain combines TRBV9 with TRBJ2-7; no clear D gene. This CDR3 contains 14 residues. Trimming left V 1 base short and J 0 bases short, with 8 bases between. The germline CDR1 and CDR2 sequences are SGDLS and YYNGEE.

The chain employs TRBV5-1 and TRBJ1-2, with D uncertain. CDR3 length equals 15 residues. V was clipped by 3 bases and J by 8 bases, with 20 bases between them. The V gene's germline CDR1 is SGHRS and CDR2 YFSETQ. The CDR3 DNA reads as TGCGCCAGCAGCTCGTACGGGCCCACGGGAAGCGGCTACACCTTC. It encodes CASSSYGPTGSGYTF.

This rearrangement joins TRBV27 to TRBJ1-4; 9 bases align to TRBD1. The CDR3 spans 17 residues. V lost 5 bases, J lost 1 base, and 8 bases stayed unmatched. Germline V gene lookup returns CDR1 MNHEY and CDR2 SMNVEV (reference sequence). The CDR3, as DNA: TGTGCCAGCAGTCGTCGACAGGGGGAGCGAACTAATGAAAAACTGTTTTTT. The encoded protein is CASSRRQGERTNEKLFF.

CDR3 protein: CSASSGPRDTQYF. CDR3 DNA: TGCAGTGCCAGTAGCGGGCCTCGAGATACGCAGTATTTT. The V and J genes are TRBV20-1 and TRBJ2-3; 7 bases match TRBD2. Germline V CDR1 and CDR2: DFQATT, SNEGSKA (reference sequence). CDR3 length: 13 amino acids. Trimming took 6 bases from V and 5 from J; bases not matched to a gene: 8.

The count of this clone is one. The chain is built from TRBV29-1 and TRBJ1-2, with a possible D match to TRBD1 (5 bases). The ends were cut back, 4 bases at V and 3 bases at J, with 15 bases in the middle. The CDR3 sequence is 14 residues long. Germline V gives CDR1 SQVTM, CDR2 ANQGSEA. The CDR3 sequence: CSVGGGVRDYGYTF. The DNA of the CDR3 is TGCAGCGTTGGCGGGGGGGTCAGGGACTATGGCTACACCTTC.

The rearrangement joins TRBV27 to TRBJ1-2, with 7 bases aligning to TRBD1. Trimming removed 6 bases from V and 5 bases from J; junction bases left unmatched: 6. The CDR3 runs 13 residues. The germline V gene has CDR1 MNHEY and CDR2 SMNVEV (reference sequence). The CDR3: CASSLGTAYGYTF. Here the CDR3 DNA reads TGTGCCAGCAGCCTCGGGACAGCTTATGGCTACACCTTC.

CDR3: CSAPRLNTQYF. DNA for the CDR3: TGCAGTGCTCCGAGACTAAATACGCAGTATTTT. The V and J genes are TRBV20-1 and TRBJ2-3, with a tentative D call TRBD2 (5 bases). Germline V gene lookup returns CDR1 DFQATT and CDR2 SNEGSKA (reference sequence). This CDR3 is built from 11 residues. The V end was cut by 5 bases, the J end by 7 bases, with 10 bases between.

This clone was seen just once. This rearrangement joins TRBV5-1 to TRBJ2-7; 10 bases agree with TRBD1. The CDR3 covers 14 residues. V gave up 3 bases and J gave up 3 bases; unmatched junction bases: 3. CDR1 and CDR2 (germline): SGHRS, YFSETQ. CDR3 bases: TGCGCCAGCAGCTGGGACAGGGGATTCTACGAGCAGTACTTC. Translated, it gives CASSWDRGFYEQYF.

The chain recombines TRBV27 with TRBJ2-1; the D gene is possibly TRBD1 (6 bases). Between the trimmed V and J ends, which lost 0 bases and 5 bases, there was a span of 17 bases. The CDR3 totals 17 residues. Germline V CDR1 and CDR2: MNHEY, SMNVEV (reference sequence). The CDR3 region is CASSLSGRQGSDNEQFF. In DNA, the CDR3 is TGTGCCAGCAGTTTATCGGGGCGGCAGGGGTCTGACAATGAGCAGTTCTTC.

This clone has more than one count but fewer than ten. CDR3 in DNA: TGTGCCAGCAGCTTAGTGGTTAGCGGGAGGGGGGACAATGAGCAGTTCTTC. Amino acids: CASSLVVSGRGDNEQFF. This rearrangement joins TRBV7-9 to TRBJ2-1; 11 bases align to TRBD2. Germline values: CDR1 SEHNR, CDR2 FQNEAQ (reference sequence). The CDR3 length is 17 residues. V lost 1 base to trimming and J lost 5 bases; unmatched junction nucleotides: 7.

This chain connects TRBV28 to TRBJ1-1; D may be TRBD1 (6 bases). CDR1 and CDR2 (germline): MDHEN, SYDVKM. V lost 5 bases to trimming and J lost 7 bases, with 14 bases between them. The CDR3 spans 13 residues. The CDR3 here is CASSKTGSYEAFF. Here the CDR3 DNA reads TGTGCCAGCAGTAAAACAGGGTCCTATGAAGCTTTCTTT.

This rearrangement joins TRBV28 to TRBJ1-2; D gene uncertain. The CDR3 spans 12 residues. With 4 bases removed from V and 8 bases from J, the gap between germline ends came to 11 bases. Germline CDR1 is MDHEN and CDR2 is SYDVKM. The CDR3 reads CASSSPLGGYTF. CDR3 coding DNA: TGTGCCAGCAGTTCGCCCCTCGGGGGCTACACCTTC.

The chain joins TRBV9 to TRBJ2-7, with 13 bases matching TRBD2. This CDR3 comprises 15 residues. Germline trimming cut 6 bases from V and 5 bases from J; bases unmatched to any gene: 8. Germline V gene lookup returns CDR1 SGDLS and CDR2 YYNGEE. CDR3 bases: TGTGCCAGCACCTTGTCCGGACTAGCGGGAGACGAGCAGTACTTC. It specifies CASTLSGLAGDEQYF. Full variable domain (outside the CDR3, taken from reference TRBV9 and TRBJ2-7): DSGVTQTPKHLITATGQRVTLRCSPRSGDLSVYWYQQSLDQGLQFLIQYYNGEERAKGNILERFSAQQFPDLHSELNLSSLELGDSALYFCASTLSGLAGDEQYFGPGTRLTVT.

This clone was observed once. This chain connects TRBV18 to TRBJ1-1; D is undetermined. Germline values: CDR1 KGHSH, CDR2 LQKENI. The CDR3 is 14 residues long. Trimming left V 0 bases short and J 0 bases short, with 5 bases between. The CDR3 DNA follows: TGTGCCAGCTCACCACCGGGCATGAACACTGAAGCTTTCTTT. Translating gives CASSPPGMNTEAFF.

The chain employs TRBV6-4 and TRBJ1-1; D is possibly TRBD1 (5 bases). Germline loops: CDR1 MRHNA, CDR2 SNTAGT. The length of the CDR3 is 14 residues. The ends were cut back, 0 bases at V and 5 bases at J, with 10 bases in the middle. The CDR3 bases are TGTGCCAGCAGTGACTCCCGGGGGGGTACTGAAGCTTTCTTT. Translating it yields CASSDSRGGTEAFF.

This clone was recorded once. The gene calls are TRBV28 and TRBJ1-4; possibly TRBD1 for D (5 bases). CDR1 is MDHEN and CDR2 is SYDVKM in the germline V gene. This CDR3 region has 15 residues. V was pared by 2 bases and J by 5 bases, with 12 bases between. CDR3: CASSLGGGKNEKLFF. CDR3 sequence (DNA): TGTGCCAGCAGTTTAGGTGGGGGGAAGAATGAAAAACTGTTTTTT.

The gene calls are TRBV28 and TRBJ2-7; the D gene is possibly TRBD2 (6 bases). Germline V gene sequence: CDR1 MDHEN, CDR2 SYDVKM. The CDR3 contains 13 residues. Deletions cut 7 bases from V and 2 bases from J, with 12 bases between. The CDR3 reads CASNRGGPYEQYF. The CDR3 DNA follows: TGTGCCAGCAATAGAGGAGGGCCCTACGAGCAGTACTTC.

The chain recombines TRBV28 with TRBJ1-1; perhaps TRBD1 as D (6 bases). The CDR3 has 12 residues. V lost 6 bases and J 8 bases, leaving 13 bases between the germline ends. Germline V CDR1 and CDR2: MDHEN, SYDVKM. CDR3 sequence: CASRGPGTEAFF. The CDR3 DNA follows: TGTGCCAGCAGAGGCCCCGGGACAGAAGCTTTCTTT.